This T cell receptor beta chain was found in a study of blood T cells in healthy people across ages. A second PCR of 7 to 11 cycles used a sample-barcoded 5' primer and a J-beta primer mix. TCRdb re-called the 5' RACE reads through MiXCR, storing one row per CDR3 protein. The sample shows some 800,000 distinct CDR3 sequences, roughly 25% of them seen only once. This CDR3 is built from 16 residues. After removal of 5 bases from V and 7 bases from J, the junction contained 13 bases not matched to a gene. CDR1 is ENHRY and CDR2 is SYGVKD in the germline V gene. The same sample was also used in a study of T cells of mothers and their children.

The chain has TRBV10-3 and TRBJ2-2, with 7 bases fitting TRBD2. Sequenced input: blood. The source of this sequence is a boy aged 5-17 years in good health. Here the CDR3 DNA reads TGTGCCATCAGTCCGACTAGCCCCACCCAGGACGGGGAGCTGTTTTTT. Translation gives CAISPTSPTQDGELFF.